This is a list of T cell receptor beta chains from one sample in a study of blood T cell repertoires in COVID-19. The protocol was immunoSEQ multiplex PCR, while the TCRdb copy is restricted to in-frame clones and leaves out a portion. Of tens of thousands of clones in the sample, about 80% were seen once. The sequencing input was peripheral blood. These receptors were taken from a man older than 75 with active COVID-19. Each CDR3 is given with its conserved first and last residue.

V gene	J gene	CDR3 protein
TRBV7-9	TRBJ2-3	CASSRLAGGEDTQYF
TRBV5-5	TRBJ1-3	CASSLAGQSGNTIYF
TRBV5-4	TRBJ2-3	CASSSPSGGGRTDTQYF
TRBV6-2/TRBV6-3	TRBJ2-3	CASSYLAEYLDTQYF
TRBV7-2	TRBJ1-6	CASSGRQGANSPLHF
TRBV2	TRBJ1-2	CASIKDRGSGYTF
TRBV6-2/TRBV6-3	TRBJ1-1	CASGYYPRAFF
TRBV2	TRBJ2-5	CASSGRSGKGQETQYF
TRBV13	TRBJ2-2	CASRRTEQTGELFF
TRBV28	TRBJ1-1	CASSSWTGGINTEAFF
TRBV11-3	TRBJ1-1	CASSPEGNTEAFF
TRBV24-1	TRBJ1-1	CATRAEQGHNTEAFF
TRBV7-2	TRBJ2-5	CASSLGLAGTQETQYF
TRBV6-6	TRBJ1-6	CASSTVDRGNSPLHF
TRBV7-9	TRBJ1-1	CASSLAGGTSGYSTEAFF
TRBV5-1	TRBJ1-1	CASSLYASGNTEAFF
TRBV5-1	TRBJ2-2	CASSRALGTSGRGGELFF
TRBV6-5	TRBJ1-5	CASRGTHNQPQHF
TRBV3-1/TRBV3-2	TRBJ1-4	CASSQAQATNEKLFF
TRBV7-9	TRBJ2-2	CASSFGTANTGELFF
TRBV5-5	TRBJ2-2	CASSSGQGPGELFF
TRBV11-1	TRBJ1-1	CASSHRRGNTEAFF
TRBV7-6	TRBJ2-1	CASSLGSGGYNEQFF
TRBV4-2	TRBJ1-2	CASSQGEGNYGYTF
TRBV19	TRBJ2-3	CASTRDYTSTDTQYF
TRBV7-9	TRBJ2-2	CASSLVRRGNTGELFF
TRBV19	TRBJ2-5	CASSIPGRGLSETQYF
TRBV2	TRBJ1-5	CASTRQTSNQPQHF
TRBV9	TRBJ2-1	CATGGGLSYNEQFF
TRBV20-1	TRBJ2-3	CSASRGTVKTDTQYF